This TCR beta chain was captured in a study of T cell responses to AZD1222 COVID-19 vaccine. The data were produced by immunoSEQ multiplex PCR, yet TCRdb's version contains in-frame clones alone and is incomplete. The sample includes some 250,000 clones, 94% seen only once; the top ten take less than 0.6%. The length of the CDR3 is 16 residues. CDR1 is MNHEY and CDR2 is SVGAGI in the germline V gene. Trimming pared 0 bases from V and 3 bases from J, leaving 15 bases between. This material consisted of peripheral blood, taken 28 days after the second AZD1222 dose. The chain recombines TRBV6-5 with TRBJ2-7; D is possibly TRBD1 (5 bases). The receptor was derived from an adult who received the AZD1222 COVID-19 vaccine. The CDR3 coding sequence is TGTGCCAGCAGTTACTCGAGAGCAGGGATCGTCTACGAGCAGTACTTC. Translating it yields CASSYSRAGIVYEQYF.